The 2 T cell receptor beta chains below come from one sample, sequenced in a study of blood T cell repertoires in COVID-19. Data came from immunoSEQ multiplex PCR; TCRdb stores just in-frame clones and leaves some out. The table shows more than 200,000 clones, with 75% to 90% occurring only once. Sequenced input: peripheral blood. The receptors derive from a woman between 70 and 85 years old with active or convalescent COVID-19.

This clone appeared a few times. The chain is built from TRBV30 and TRBJ1-5; no reliable D call. V lost 5 bases to trimming and J lost 3 bases, with 11 bases between them. CDR1 is GTSNPN and CDR2 is SVGIG in the germline V gene (reference sequence). CDR3 length: 13 residues. The CDR3 loop is CAWAQAPNQPQHF. The DNA for the CDR3 is TGTGCCTGGGCTCAGGCGCCCAATCAGCCCCAGCATTTT.

The V and J genes are TRBV5-1 and TRBJ2-7; the D is unclear. Trimming took off 0 bases at V and 0 bases at J, with 7 bases between the two ends. This CDR3 has 14 amino acids. Germline loops: CDR1 SGHRS, CDR2 YFSETQ. CDR3: CASSLAPGSYEQYF. The CDR3 DNA is TGCGCCAGCAGCTTGGCCCCAGGCTCCTACGAGCAGTACTTC.